Listed below are T cell receptor beta chains from one sample, sequenced in a study of cytomegalovirus exposure and HLA in healthy donors. Assay used: immunoSEQ multiplex PCR; TCRdb lists only in-frame clones, some missing. The table shows 80,000 to 100,000 clones, with about four fifths occurring only once. Input material: PBMCs. The source is a human donor in good health. Each CDR3 is given with its conserved first and last residue. D genes are given only for firm matches. The size entry is marked missing in some rows and otherwise reads once, few, many or a size class.

TRBV19	NA	TRBJ1-4	NA	CASSSFPGSPTEKLFF	TGTGCCAGTAGTTCTTTTCCCGGGTCCCCGACGGAAAAACTGTTTTTT
TRBV6-5	NA	TRBJ2-2	TRBD2	CASRPGGVTGELFF	TGTGCCAGCAGGCCGGGGGGGGTGACCGGGGAGCTGTTTTTT
TRBV18	NA	TRBJ2-7	NA	CASSPSRQDSYEQYF	TGTGCCAGCTCACCAAGTCGGCAGGACTCCTACGAGCAGTACTTC
TRBV19	NA	TRBJ2-3	TRBD1	CASSIWLTGKFTDTQYF	TGTGCCAGTAGTATATGGTTGACAGGGAAGTTTACAGATACGCAGTATTTT
TRBV2	NA	TRBJ2-5	TRBD1	CASIEGAGTQYF	TGTGCCAGCATCGAGGGGGCTGGGACCCAGTACTTC
TRBV5-1	NA	TRBJ2-1	NA	CASSLDPTQRKFF	TGCGCCAGCAGCTTGGACCCGACCCAGAGGAAGTTCTTC
TRBV2	NA	TRBJ1-2	NA	CARKDMNYGYTF	TGTGCCAGGAAGGACATGAACTATGGCTACACCTTC
TRBV11-3	few	TRBJ1-1	TRBD1	CASGDRGSTEAFF	TGTGCCAGCGGTGACAGGGGGTCCACTGAAGCTTTCTTT
TRBV5-1	NA	TRBJ2-2	NA	CASSLGLPNTGELFF	TGCGCCAGCAGCTTGGGACTCCCGAACACCGGGGAGCTGTTTTTT
TRBV5-4	NA	TRBJ1-6	NA	CASSFPTASGSPLHF	TGTGCCAGCAGCTTCCCGACAGCGAGTGGTTCACCCCTCCACTTT
TRBV2	NA	TRBJ1-1	NA	CASSALWPGRSRGNTEAFF	TGTGCCAGCAGCGCACTTTGGCCGGGTAGGAGTAGAGGAAACACTGAAGCTTTCTTT
TRBV5-8	NA	TRBJ2-7	NA	CALRVAGSYEQYF	TGTGCCCTTCGTGTTGCCGGCTCCTACGAGCAGTACTTC
TRBV7-3	NA	TRBJ2-1	NA	CASSSTTGLSQFF	TGTGCCAGCAGCTCGACTACAGGGCTGAGCCAGTTCTTC
TRBV28	NA	TRBJ1-5	NA	CASSLGSPNQPQHF	TGTGCCAGCAGTTTGGGCAGCCCCAATCAGCCCCAGCATTTT
TRBV19	NA	TRBJ1-2	NA	CASSPTQGTGYTF	TGTGCCAGTAGTCCCACACAGGGAACGGGCTACACCTTC
TRBV5-4	NA	TRBJ1-4	TRBD1	CASSLDRGGEKLFF	TGTGCCAGCAGCTTGGACAGGGGTGGGGAAAAACTGTTTTTT
TRBV28	NA	TRBJ2-5	NA	CASSTSIGGRETQYF	NA
TRBV5-6	NA	TRBJ2-2	NA	CASSLNGGTGELFF	TGTGCCAGCAGCTTGAACGGAGGGACCGGGGAGCTGTTTTTT
TRBV19	NA	TRBJ2-7	TRBD1	CATEGQTPYEQYF	TGTGCCACTGAGGGACAGACCCCCTACGAGCAGTACTTC
TRBV5-4	NA	TRBJ1-3	TRBD1	CASSWGGQGPTSGNTIYF	TGTGCCAGCAGCTGGGGTGGACAGGGGCCCACCTCTGGAAACACCATATATTTT
TRBV7-2	NA	TRBJ1-3	NA	CASSLEVGPSGPPIYF	TGTGCCAGCAGCTTAGAGGTCGGGCCGAGCGGGCCACCCATATATTTT
TRBV27	NA	TRBJ2-2	TRBD2	CASSTSGRNTGELFF	TGTGCCAGCTCGACTAGCGGGAGGAACACCGGGGAGCTGTTTTTT
TRBV5-1	NA	TRBJ2-3	NA	CASSSQGQPSTDTQYF	TGCGCCAGCAGCTCCCAAGGACAGCCTAGCACAGATACGCAGTATTTT
TRBV18	NA	TRBJ2-1	NA	CASSPLASYNEQFF	TGTGCCAGCTCACCACTGGCCTCCTACAATGAGCAGTTCTTC
TRBV5-1	NA	TRBJ2-1	NA	CASSLVGGSYNEQFF	TGCGCCAGCAGCTTGGTAGGGGGATCCTACAATGAGCAGTTCTTC
TRBV6-1	NA	TRBJ2-5	NA	CASSEVIQETQYF	TGTGCCAGCAGTGAAGTTATTCAGGAGACCCAGTACTTC
TRBV5-1	once	TRBJ1-4	NA	CASSPFLRGISELFF	TGCGCCAGCAGCCCCTTCTTAAGGGGAATTTCGGAACTGTTTTTT
TRBV30	NA	TRBJ2-6	TRBD1	CASDRGHPSGANVLTF	TGTGCCTCGGACAGGGGCCACCCCTCTGGGGCCAACGTCCTGACTTTC
TRBV2	NA	TRBJ2-1	NA	CASSLNLAGEQFF	TGTGCCAGCAGTCTTAATCTAGCTGGTGAGCAGTTCTTC
TRBV25-1	NA	TRBJ1-4	NA	CASNRVWNEKLFF	TGTGCCAGCAACAGGGTGTGGAATGAAAAACTGTTTTTT
TRBV5-6	few	TRBJ2-1	TRBD2	CASMGGSSYNEQFF	TGTGCCAGTATGGGGGGGAGTTCCTACAATGAGCAGTTCTTC
TRBV27	once	TRBJ1-1	TRBD1	CASRVDRVNTEAFF	TGTGCCAGCAGGGTCGACAGGGTGAACACTGAAGCTTTCTTT
TRBV6-6	few	TRBJ1-1	TRBD1	CASSYTTGSTEAFF	TGTGCCAGCAGTTACACGACAGGGTCCACTGAAGCTTTCTTT
TRBV5-6	NA	TRBJ2-5	TRBD2	CASSKLGLAGGETQYF	TGTGCCAGCAGCAAACTGGGACTAGCGGGAGGAGAGACCCAGTACTTC
TRBV6-1	NA	TRBJ1-5	NA	CASSPTPSGAQHF	TGTGCCAGCAGTCCAACACCCTCCGGAGCCCAGCATTTT